Below are 11 T cell receptor beta chains sequenced from a single sample in a study of CD8+ T cells in alopecia areata. RNA, once extracted, was reverse transcribed into cDNA for use as the sequencing template. Assay: immunoSEQ multiplex PCR; the TCRdb copy retains only in-frame clones and omits some. The data hold about 100,000 clones, with 59% observed a single time. The specimen was CD8+ T cells sorted from blood. Every receptor here comes from a human donor in good health.

A remark on this clone: Distinct nucleotide sequences in the sample also encode this CDR3. For the CDR3, the DNA is TGCGCCAGCAGCCTGGTGGGGGGTGAGCAGTTCTTC. Its protein product is CASSLVGGEQFF. This chain uses TRBV5-1 with TRBJ2-1, with D perhaps TRBD2 (6 bases). Germline lookup yields CDR1 SGHRS and CDR2 YFSETQ. The CDR3 sequence is 12 residues long. Trimming removed 4 bases at V and 9 bases at J, with 11 bases between.

This sequence joins TRBV7-8 and TRBJ2-7, with D hard to call. Germline V gene data show CDR1 as SGHVS and CDR2 as FQNEAQ. Trimming pared 1 base from V and 0 bases from J, leaving 4 bases between. This CDR3 comprises 13 residues. The CDR3 bases are TGTGCCAGCAGCTTAGGTCGCTCCTACGAGCAGTACTTC. Amino acid sequence: CASSLGRSYEQYF. The full variable domain, its missing parts supplied by reference TRBV7-8 and TRBJ2-7, is GAGVSQSPRYKVAKRGQDVALRCDPISGHVSLFWYQQALGQGPEFLTYFQNEAQLDKSGLPSDRFFAERPEGSVSTLKIQRTQQEDSAVYLCASSLGRSYEQYFGPGTRLTVT.

The chain is built from TRBV5-6 and TRBJ2-1; TRBD2 matches at 8 bases. Germline CDR1 is SGHDT and CDR2 is YYEEEE. CDR3 length equals 15 residues. The trim removed 2 bases at V and 6 bases at J, leaving 7 bases unmatched. The CDR3 sequence: CASSFVGGAFNEQFF. DNA of the CDR3: TGTGCCAGCAGCTTCGTCGGGGGGGCCTTCAATGAGCAGTTCTTC.

This clone was picked up a small number of times. The rearrangement uses TRBV5-1 and TRBJ1-2; 10 bases map to TRBD1. CDR1 is SGHRS and CDR2 is YFSETQ in the germline V gene. The CDR3 contains 16 residues. The V and J ends lost 3 bases and 5 bases, in that order; junction bases with no gene match: 10. CDR3: CASSSIWDRGPYGYTF. CDR3 coding DNA: TGCGCCAGCAGCTCCATTTGGGACAGGGGACCTTATGGCTACACCTTC.

This rearrangement joins TRBV2 to TRBJ1-4; possible D gene TRBD1, 6 bases. The CDR3 length is 14 residues. Trimming removed 4 bases at V and 5 bases at J, with 11 bases between. Germline V lookup: CDR1 SNHLY, CDR2 FYNNEI. The CDR3: CASSGGTRNEKLFF. CDR3 nucleotides: TGTGCCAGCAGTGGCGGGACAAGAAATGAAAAACTGTTTTTT.

This rearrangement joins TRBV27 to TRBJ2-2, with D uncertain. This CDR3 has 13 amino acids. Germline V gene sequence: CDR1 MNHEY, CDR2 SMNVEV (reference sequence). Trimming stripped 2 bases from V and 6 bases from J, with 7 bases between. CDR3 sequence (DNA): TGTGCCAGCAGTTTAGTGTCGGCCGGGGAGCTGTTTTTT. It codes for CASSLVSAGELFF.

This clone was seen a handful of times. The gene calls are TRBV30 and TRBJ2-7; 12 bases align to TRBD2. The germline V gene has CDR1 GTSNPN and CDR2 SVGIG (reference sequence). The CDR3 totals 15 residues. Trimming at V came to 5 bases and at J to 3 bases, leaving 8 bases not matched to a gene. For the CDR3, the DNA is TGTGCCTGGGCCCAAGGACTAGCGGGGAGCTACGAGCAGTACTTC. This encodes CAWAQGLAGSYEQYF.

The chain has TRBV27 and TRBJ2-5, with 8 bases that match TRBD1. With V trimmed by 6 bases and J by 5 bases, 11 bases remained unmatched. The CDR3 length is 15 residues. Germline CDR1 MNHEY, CDR2 SMNVEV (reference sequence). In DNA form, the CDR3 reads TGTGCCAGCAGCTCCGACAGGGGTTTGTGGGAGACCCAGTACTTC. This encodes CASSSDRGLWETQYF.

This clone was recorded a few times. The V and J genes are TRBV4-3 and TRBJ2-3, with 11 bases that match TRBD2. Trimming at V came to 1 base and at J to 1 base, leaving 7 bases not matched to a gene. There are 18 residues in the CDR3. The germline V gene encodes CDR1 LGHNA and CDR2 YSLEER. The CDR3 bases are TGCGCCAGCAGCCAAGCCCTAGCGGGGGGCCCCGGCACAGATACGCAGTATTTT. Amino acid sequence: CASSQALAGGPGTDTQYF.

This rearrangement joins TRBV30 to TRBJ2-2; no definite D call. Looked up from germline, CDR1 is GTSNPN and CDR2 is SVGIG (reference sequence). The CDR3 is 13 residues long. Trimming left V 0 bases short and J 6 bases short, with 8 bases between. The CDR3 nucleotides read TGTGCCTGGAGTGTTAGTTCCGCCGGGGAGCTGTTTTTT. Protein product: CAWSVSSAGELFF.

The chain links TRBV6-5 to TRBJ2-7; D not resolved. The CDR3 contains 13 residues. V was cut by 4 bases and J by 0 bases, with 7 bases left in between. Germline CDR1 and CDR2: MNHEY and SVGAGI. CDR3 sequence (DNA): TGTGCCAGCAGTTCGCTCCTCTCCTACGAGCAGTACTTC. Translating gives CASSSLLSYEQYF.